The subject of this entry is one T cell receptor (beta chain). Time point described: recipient sample about 28 days before transplant, after cytoreduction. Here immunoSEQ multiplex PCR was the method, and the copy in TCRdb shows in-frame clones only, minus some. The data contain more than 25,000 clones, 65% to 80% of them seen just once; the ten biggest clones take up 6% to 7.5%. The data stem from a study of T cell clonotyping in hematopoietic cell transplantation. Looked up from germline, CDR1 is SGHRS and CDR2 is YFSETQ. With 0 bases clipped from V and 6 bases from J, the junction kept 5 bases outside the gene matches. The CDR3 is made up of 16 amino acids.

This sample comprised peripheral blood mononuclear cells, obtained before stem cell transplant. The rearrangement links TRBV5-1 to TRBJ2-1; 11 bases agree with TRBD1. This clonotype was sampled from a young woman with chronic myeloid leukemia. Some clones in this sample may be carry-over from other donors' samples. The CDR3: CASSLVSGQGVNEQFF. The DNA for the CDR3 is TGCGCCAGCAGCTTGGTGTCGGGACAGGGGGTCAATGAGCAGTTCTTC.